What follows are 13 T cell receptor beta chains derived from one specimen sequenced in a study of control samples from healthy donors and cancer patients. The data were produced by immunoSEQ multiplex PCR, yet TCRdb's version contains in-frame clones alone and is incomplete. Among around 130,000 clones listed, 70% to 90% were seen once. The sample consisted of blood. The receptors here all came from a man aged 45-65 years in good health.

The J gene is TRBJ2-1, the V gene TRBV18, with D possibly being TRBD1 (5 bases). Looked up from germline, CDR1 is KGHSH and CDR2 is LQKENI. V shed 0 bases and J shed 0 bases, with 9 bases lying between them. This CDR3 is built from 16 residues. CDR3 in amino acids: CASSPPQGSSYNEQFF. Written as DNA, the CDR3 is TGTGCCAGCTCACCACCGCAGGGCAGCTCCTACAATGAGCAGTTCTTC.

This chain connects TRBV14 to TRBJ2-1; D is unclear. The length of the CDR3 is 16 residues. V was cut by 4 bases and J by 6 bases, with 19 bases left in between. CDR1 and CDR2 from the germline V gene are SGHDN and FVKESK. CDR3 in DNA: TGTGCCAGCAGCCCTATACCAGGTATCAACCCCAATGAGCAGTTCTTC. Protein product: CASSPIPGINPNEQFF.

The sample holds one count of this clone. This chain links TRBV18 with TRBJ2-1, with D possibly TRBD1 on 6 matching bases. V lost 3 bases to trimming and J lost 5 bases, with 17 bases between them. In germline, CDR1 is KGHSH, CDR2 LQKENI. There are 16 residues in the CDR3. Here the CDR3 reads CASSPEPLTGHNEQFF. CDR3 nucleotides: TGTGCCAGCTCACCTGAGCCCTTGACAGGCCACAATGAGCAGTTCTTC.

The chain links TRBV2 to TRBJ2-5; the D gene could be TRBD1 or TRBD2 (5 bases each). V lost 0 bases to trimming and J lost 5 bases, with 25 bases between them. The CDR3 contains 19 residues. From germline, CDR1 is SNHLY and CDR2 FYNNEI. The CDR3 spells CASSEAPGLLSHLGETQYF. The CDR3 DNA reads TGTGCCAGCAGTGAAGCGCCGGGGCTTCTCTCCCACCTCGGGGAGACCCAGTACTTC.

This chain links TRBV5-4 with TRBJ2-7; D might be TRBD1 (6 bases). The germline gives CDR1 SGHNT, CDR2 YYREEE (reference sequence). V was trimmed by 0 bases and J by 7 bases, leaving 11 bases between them. CDR3 length: 13 amino acids. The CDR3 sequence: CASSLARDTEQYF. DNA for the CDR3: TGTGCCAGCAGCTTGGCCCGGGACACAGAGCAGTACTTC.

This chain uses TRBV19 with TRBJ1-2, with a weak D call TRBD1 (6 bases). V shed 4 bases and J shed 5 bases, with 14 bases lying between them. The CDR3 sequence is 14 residues long. The germline gives CDR1 LNHDA, CDR2 SQIVND (reference sequence). The CDR3 loop is CASSSRDNVYGYTF. The CDR3 DNA follows: TGTGCCAGTAGTAGCCGGGACAACGTGTATGGCTACACCTTC.

CDR3 amino acids: CASSLKLSDTQYF. In nucleotides, the CDR3 is TGTGCCAGCAGCCTTAAGTTATCAGATACGCAGTATTTT. The chain is built from TRBV7-3 and TRBJ2-3, with D unresolved. V lost 5 bases and J 4 bases, leaving 10 bases between the germline ends. The CDR3 totals 13 residues. Germline V CDR1 and CDR2: SGHTA, FQGTGA.

The chain joins TRBV3-1 (or the pseudogene TRBV3-2) to TRBJ1-2; D gene ambiguous. V lost 0 bases, J lost 4 bases, and 9 bases lay in between. CDR1 and CDR2 from the germline V gene are LGHDT and YNNKEL (reference sequence). This CDR3 comprises 14 residues. CDR3 in amino acids: CASSQEKATYGYTF. In DNA form, the CDR3 reads TGTGCCAGCAGCCAAGAAAAGGCGACCTATGGCTACACCTTC.

This clone was seen a few times. The chain links TRBV6-5 to TRBJ1-4, with D possibly matching TRBD1 (6 bases). Trimming removed 11 bases from V and 7 bases from J, with 17 bases in between. The CDR3 extends over 13 amino acids. CDR1 is MNHEY and CDR2 is SVGAGI in the germline V gene. The CDR3 sequence: CAAQGNVAEKLFF. The CDR3 DNA reads as TGTGCCGCCCAGGGGAACGTAGCTGAAAAACTGTTTTTT.

The chain carries TRBV25-1 and TRBJ1-5; 8 nucleotides align to TRBD1. Germline loops: CDR1 MGHDK, CDR2 SYGVNS. The junction had 6 bases not matched to a gene; V was cut back by 4 bases and J by 7 bases. The CDR3 totals 14 residues. Written as DNA, the CDR3 is TGTGCCAGCAGTGGAGACAGGGGAGTGCAGCCCCAGCATTTT. Translated: CASSGDRGVQPQHF. The full variable domain, its missing parts supplied by reference TRBV25-1 and TRBJ1-5, is EADIYQTPRYLVIGTGKKITLECSQTMGHDKMYWYQQDPGMELHLIHYSYGVNSTEKGDLSSESTVSRIRTEHFPLTLESARPSHTSQYLCASSGDRGVQPQHFGDGTRLSIL.

CDR3 protein: CASSTRFGTGLSGANVLTF. The CDR3 DNA reads TGTGCCAGTAGTACCCGGTTTGGGACAGGTCTCTCTGGGGCCAACGTCCTGACTTTC. The rearrangement uses TRBV19 and TRBJ2-6; the match to TRBD1 covers 8 bases. The germline V gene encodes CDR1 LNHDA and CDR2 SQIVND (reference sequence). The CDR3 is made up of 19 amino acids. V was pared by 4 bases and J by 0 bases, with 11 bases of the junction left unmatched.

V usage is TRBV28 and J usage is TRBJ1-6; maybe TRBD1 (5 bases). Trimming cost V 3 bases and J 6 bases, with 9 bases left between them. Per the germline V gene, CDR1 is MDHEN and CDR2 is SYDVKM. This CDR3 has 14 amino acids. CDR3 region: CASSFIRVNSPLHF. CDR3 sequence (DNA): TGTGCCAGCAGTTTTATCAGGGTTAATTCACCCCTCCACTTT.

The chain joins TRBV7-6 to TRBJ2-3; D is undetermined. The germline V gene encodes CDR1 SGHVS and CDR2 FNYEAQ. The CDR3 spans 13 residues. The V gene lost 2 bases and the J gene lost 2 bases, with 5 bases spanning the gap. CDR3 loop: CASSLQTTDTQYF. DNA for the CDR3: TGTGCCAGCAGCTTACAGACCACAGATACGCAGTATTTT.